This is a list of T cell receptor beta chains from one sample in a study of T cell changes during pregnancy in multiple sclerosis. Data came from immunoSEQ multiplex PCR; TCRdb stores just in-frame clones and leaves some out. The sample holds 30,000 or so clones; around 90% are singletons and the top ten take 6% to 6.5%. Sample: CD8+ T cells from peripheral blood mononuclear cells, taken before pregnancy. These receptors were collected from a female donor with multiple sclerosis, enrolled in a pregnancy study. Each CDR3 is given with its conserved first and last residue. D genes are given only for firm matches. Rows give clone size only sometimes, using once, few, many, or a class for an expanded clone.

D gene	V gene	J gene	clone size	CDR3 DNA	CDR3 protein
TRBD2	TRBV29-1	TRBJ2-1	NA	TGCAGCGTTTGGACTAGTTACAATGAGCAGTTCTTC	CSVWTSYNEQFF
NA	TRBV27	TRBJ2-7	NA	TGTGCCAGCAGTAGGGGTCTTCGCCTCGAGCAGTACTTC	CASSRGLRLEQYF
NA	TRBV10-3	TRBJ1-1	NA	TGTGCCATCAGTGATCAGGCATTGAACACTGAAGCTTTCTTT	CAISDQALNTEAFF
NA	TRBV15	TRBJ2-2	few	TGTGCCACCAGCAGAGATGAGACCGGGGAGCTGTTTTTT	CATSRDETGELFF
NA	TRBV7-3	TRBJ2-1	NA	TGTGCCAGCAGCCTATTTTCGAGCTCCTACAATGAGCAGTTCTTC	CASSLFSSSYNEQFF
NA	TRBV6-5	TRBJ2-7	NA	TGTGCCAGCAGTTACTCTGCAGGAACCTACGAGCAGTACTTC	CASSYSAGTYEQYF
TRBD1	TRBV7-9	TRBJ1-3	NA	TGTGCCAGCAGCCCACCGATAGAGACAGGGGAGCATGGAAACACCATATATTTT	CASSPPIETGEHGNTIYF
NA	TRBV14	TRBJ2-3	NA	TGTGCCAGCAGCCAAGTGCCCCGGGTGGGCGAGCGGACTAGCACAGATACGCAGTATTTT	CASSQVPRVGERTSTDTQYF
TRBD1	TRBV7-3	TRBJ1-1	few	TGTGCCAGCAGCTTACAGGGGGCCCCCTCAATGAACACTGAAGCTTTCTTT	CASSLQGAPSMNTEAFF
NA	TRBV9	TRBJ2-3	NA	TGTGCCAGCGTGGAGGGCCTCAGTAGCACAGATACGCAGTATTTT	CASVEGLSSTDTQYF
NA	TRBV10-3	TRBJ2-7	NA	TGTGCCATCAGTGAAAGGGACACTTCCTACGAGCAGTACTTC	CAISERDTSYEQYF
NA	TRBV6-5	TRBJ2-5	NA	TGTGCCAGCAGACCCCTAGGGAGGGAGACCCAGTACTTC	CASRPLGRETQYF
TRBD1	TRBV7-9	TRBJ2-3	once	TGTGCCAGCAGCCCCCGCACGGGACAGGATAGCACAGATACGCAGTATTTT	CASSPRTGQDSTDTQYF
NA	TRBV2	TRBJ1-1	NA	TGTGCCAGCAGCGGGGGTGAAGCTTTCTTT	CASSGGEAFF
NA	TRBV28	TRBJ1-1	medium-sized	TGTGCCAGCAGTTTAGTTTTAAACACTGAAGCTTTCTTT	CASSLVLNTEAFF
TRBD1	TRBV7-7	TRBJ2-7	NA	TGTGCTAGCAGCTTAGGGACAGGGAGCGAGCAGTACTTC	CASSLGTGSEQYF
TRBD2	TRBV11-3	TRBJ2-6	NA	TGTGCCAGCAGCCCCCGGACTAGCAGCTCTGGGGCCAACGTCCTGACTTTC	CASSPRTSSSGANVLTF